Below are 23 T cell receptor beta chains sequenced from a single sample in a study of T cell responses to AZD1222 COVID-19 vaccine. The repertoire was sequenced with immunoSEQ multiplex PCR; TCRdb's copy has only in-frame clones and lacks some. This sample has about 170,000 clones; approximately 92% occur once, and the top ten carry about 6.9%. Sequenced here: peripheral blood, sampled on day 0 of AZD1222 vaccination. The receptors come from an adult in good health.

V usage is TRBV18 and J usage is TRBJ2-5; a weak D match, TRBD2 (6 bases). In germline, CDR1 is KGHSH, CDR2 LQKENI. CDR3 length: 13 amino acids. The V end lost 4 bases, the J end lost 5 bases, and 11 bases lay between the germline ends. The CDR3 protein is CASSRASVETQYF. DNA for the CDR3: TGTGCCAGCTCACGCGCTAGCGTCGAGACCCAGTACTTC.

The genes are TRBV4-3 and TRBJ2-7; perhaps TRBD2 as D (5 bases). The CDR3 extends over 14 amino acids. Looked up from germline, CDR1 is LGHNA and CDR2 is YSLEER. The V end was cut by 1 base, the J end by 5 bases, with 12 bases between. The CDR3 spells CASSQVREEDEQYF. In nucleotides, the CDR3 is TGCGCCAGCAGCCAAGTACGGGAAGAGGACGAGCAGTACTTC.

The chain combines TRBV7-9 with TRBJ2-1; tentative D call: TRBD2 (6 bases). V was clipped by 5 bases and J by 0 bases, with 14 bases between them. The CDR3 sequence is 16 residues long. The germline CDR1 and CDR2 sequences are SEHNR and FQNEAQ (reference sequence). CDR3 sequence: CASSPVGGNSYNEQFF. The CDR3 DNA reads TGTGCCAGCAGCCCGGTAGGAGGGAACTCCTACAATGAGCAGTTCTTC.

The V and J genes are TRBV18 and TRBJ1-2, with D maybe TRBD1 (5 bases). CDR3 length: 15 residues. Trimming stripped 1 base from V and 5 bases from J, with 14 bases between. Germline V lookup: CDR1 KGHSH, CDR2 LQKENI. CDR3 protein: CASSPRLDSPYGYTF. The CDR3 DNA reads as TGTGCCAGCTCACCACGACTTGACAGCCCGTATGGCTACACCTTC.

This clone was detected only once. V usage is TRBV6-4 and J usage is TRBJ2-3; D unresolved. Germline V lookup: CDR1 MRHNA, CDR2 SNTAGT. Trimming took 3 bases from V and 1 from J, leaving 8 bases between them. The CDR3 runs to 14 residues. The CDR3 nucleotides are TGTGCCAGCAGTGAAACGGATGGCACAGATACGCAGTATTTT. Translating gives CASSETDGTDTQYF.

This clone has a single count. J is TRBJ1-1 and V is TRBV11-2; 7 bases match TRBD1. This CDR3 has 15 residues. The germline gives CDR1 SGHAT, CDR2 FQNNGV. V gave up 0 bases and J gave up 4 bases; unmatched junction bases: 5. CDR3: CASSLDRGSPTEAFF. CDR3 bases: TGTGCCAGCAGCTTAGACAGGGGGTCTCCCACTGAAGCTTTCTTT.

This clone was seen a few times. This chain joins TRBV5-1 and TRBJ2-7, with 8 bases aligning to TRBD1. Trimming took 2 bases from V and 3 from J; bases not matched to a gene: 7. Looked up from germline, CDR1 is SGHRS and CDR2 is YFSETQ. The CDR3 is 15 residues long. CDR3 in amino acids: CASSFGTGDFYEQYV. DNA of the CDR3: TGCGCCAGCAGCTTCGGGACAGGAGACTTCTACGAGCAGTACGTC.

This clone was found once. The gene calls are TRBV7-3 and TRBJ2-3, with TRBD2 identical over 10 bases. The CDR3 loop spans 15 amino acids. Germline trimming cut 5 bases from V and 1 base from J; bases unmatched to any gene: 3. Germline CDR1 is SGHTA and CDR2 is FQGTGA. In DNA form, the CDR3 reads TGTGCCAGCAGCCCAACTAGCGGGGGCACAGATACGCAGTATTTT. This sequence encodes CASSPTSGGTDTQYF.

This sequence joins TRBV6-6 and TRBJ2-6; 8 bases fit TRBD1. There are 17 residues in the CDR3. Trimming took 5 bases from V and 4 from J; bases not matched to a gene: 10. From germline, CDR1 is MNHNY and CDR2 SVGAGI (reference sequence). CDR3 in DNA: TGTGCCAGCAGTCTCTGGACAGGGAGAAGAGGGGCCAACGTCCTGACTTTC. It yields the protein CASSLWTGRRGANVLTF.

V and J are TRBV7-3 and TRBJ1-1; maybe TRBD1 (6 bases). The V end lost 4 bases, the J end lost 3 bases, and 24 bases lay between the germline ends. Germline V gene data show CDR1 as SGHTA and CDR2 as FQGTGA. CDR3 length: 18 residues. The CDR3 DNA reads TGTGCCAGCAGCTCCATTGCCCCACAGGGCTACAGGGACACTGAAGCTTTCTTT. Translated, it gives CASSSIAPQGYRDTEAFF.

The V gene is TRBV18, the J gene TRBJ2-1; D assignment may be TRBD1 or TRBD2 (5 bases each). This CDR3 has 15 amino acids. V was shortened by 2 bases and J by 5 bases, with 13 bases between the two germline ends. Germline values: CDR1 KGHSH, CDR2 LQKENI. The CDR3 nucleotides are TGTGCCAGCTCACCAGTGGGACCGCCCGACAATGAGCAGTTCTTC. Translation gives CASSPVGPPDNEQFF.

The chain employs TRBV10-3 and TRBJ2-3, with no clear D. V was clipped by 7 bases and J by 6 bases, with 14 bases between them. There are 13 residues in the CDR3. Germline CDR1 ENHRY, CDR2 SYGVKD. This chain's CDR3 is CAIKPQNGDTQYF. CDR3 in DNA: TGTGCCATCAAGCCCCAAAATGGGGATACGCAGTATTTT.

This clone was detected only a few times. The chain is built from TRBV19 and TRBJ1-1; a possible D gene is TRBD1 (5 bases). This CDR3 spans 13 amino acids. V lost 5 bases and J lost 1, with 8 bases in between. The germline V gene encodes CDR1 LNHDA and CDR2 SQIVND (reference sequence). For the CDR3, the DNA is TGTGCCAGTAGTCGACAGACGAACACTGAAGCTTTCTTT. This codes for CASSRQTNTEAFF.

This rearrangement joins TRBV6-4 to TRBJ2-7; D remains unclear. CDR1 is MRHNA and CDR2 is SNTAGT in the germline V gene. V shed 2 bases and J shed 0 bases, with 8 bases lying between them. The CDR3 has 14 amino acids. The CDR3 DNA sequence: TGTGCCAGCAGTGACGGACCGAGCTCCTACGAGCAGTACTTC. Protein sequence: CASSDGPSSYEQYF.

The V call is TRBV5-1, the J call TRBJ2-7, with 10 bases lining up with TRBD1. The CDR3 sequence is 14 residues long. Germline trimming cut 3 bases from V and 2 bases from J; bases unmatched to any gene: 2. Germline loops: CDR1 SGHRS, CDR2 YFSETQ. The CDR3 protein is CASSSTGGPYEQYF. CDR3 nucleotides: TGCGCCAGCAGCTCGACAGGGGGCCCCTACGAGCAGTACTTC.

The chain joins TRBV9 to TRBJ1-1, with D perhaps TRBD1 (5 bases). Trimming left V 4 bases short and J 4 bases short, with 11 bases between. The V gene's germline CDR1 is SGDLS and CDR2 YYNGEE. The length of the CDR3 is 13 residues. DNA of the CDR3: TGTGCCAGCAGCCTCGGGGGTAGCACTGAAGCTTTCTTT. It codes for CASSLGGSTEAFF.

V and J are TRBV3-1 (or the pseudogene TRBV3-2) and TRBJ2-5, with D unresolved. CDR3 length: 14 residues. The germline gives CDR1 LGHDT, CDR2 YNNKEL (reference sequence). The germline V and J ends were trimmed by 3 bases and 5 bases, with 13 bases remaining between them. In DNA, the CDR3 is TGTGCCAGCAGCCAGCTCGGTAGGCGGGAGACCCAGTACTTC. Translated: CASSQLGRRETQYF.

The chain combines TRBV24-1 with TRBJ2-1; D perhaps matches TRBD1 (5 bases). Trimming left V 2 bases short and J 0 bases short, with 10 bases between. Per the germline V gene, CDR1 is KGHDR and CDR2 is SFDVKD. The CDR3 contains 16 residues. The CDR3 is CATSDYGHRSYNEQFF. The CDR3 DNA reads as TGTGCCACCAGTGATTATGGACACCGCTCCTACAATGAGCAGTTCTTC.

The chain couples TRBV7-8 to TRBJ2-3, with 9 nucleotides matching TRBD2. This CDR3 has 17 amino acids. Germline CDR1 and CDR2: SGHVS and FQNEAQ. The ends lost 0 bases at V and 5 bases at J; junction bases unmatched: 9. As DNA, the CDR3 is TGTGCCAGCAGCTTAGCGCCGGCGGGGGGGGGCGGAGATACGCAGTATTTT. It is translated as CASSLAPAGGGGDTQYF.

This rearrangement joins TRBV27 to TRBJ1-1, with unresolved D. V dropped 0 bases and J dropped 4 bases, with 6 bases sitting between them. CDR1 is MNHEY and CDR2 is SMNVEV in the germline V gene (reference sequence). This CDR3 has 13 residues. CDR3 sequence (DNA): TGTGCCAGCAGTTTATCGGTAATCACTGAAGCTTTCTTT. Translated: CASSLSVITEAFF.

The genes are TRBV30 and TRBJ1-3; D is unresolved. V was cut by 3 bases and J by 0 bases, with 6 bases left in between. The CDR3 length is 13 residues. Per the germline V gene, CDR1 is GTSNPN and CDR2 is SVGIG (reference sequence). Here the CDR3 reads CAWRNPSGNTIYF. Written as DNA, the CDR3 is TGTGCCTGGAGAAACCCCTCTGGAAACACCATATATTTT. Complete variable domain (other parts from reference TRBV30 and TRBJ1-3): SQTIHQWPATLVQPVGSPLSLECTVEGTSNPNLYWYRQAAGRGLQLLFYSVGIGQISSEVPQNLSASRPQDRQFILSSKKLLLSDSGFYLCAWRNPSGNTIYFGEGSWLTVV.

This clone occurred a few times. The V call is TRBV11-2, the J call TRBJ2-7; TRBD2 aligns across 9 bases. The V segment lost 5 bases and the J segment 2 bases; nucleotides outside the gene matches: 16. The CDR3 runs 18 residues. Germline CDR1 is SGHAT and CDR2 is FQNNGV. DNA for the CDR3: TGTGCCAGCAGCCCCGGCGGCGCCGGACTAGCGATTACCTACGAGCAGTACGTC. Encoded protein: CASSPGGAGLAITYEQYV.

The J gene is TRBJ1-2, the V gene TRBV12-3 or TRBV12-4; 8 nucleotides match TRBD1. V lost 5 bases, J lost 11 bases, and 4 bases stayed unmatched. The CDR3 consists of 11 residues. In DNA, the CDR3 is TGTGCCAGCAGTGCGACAGGGGTGTACACCTTC. Amino acids: CASSATGVYTF.